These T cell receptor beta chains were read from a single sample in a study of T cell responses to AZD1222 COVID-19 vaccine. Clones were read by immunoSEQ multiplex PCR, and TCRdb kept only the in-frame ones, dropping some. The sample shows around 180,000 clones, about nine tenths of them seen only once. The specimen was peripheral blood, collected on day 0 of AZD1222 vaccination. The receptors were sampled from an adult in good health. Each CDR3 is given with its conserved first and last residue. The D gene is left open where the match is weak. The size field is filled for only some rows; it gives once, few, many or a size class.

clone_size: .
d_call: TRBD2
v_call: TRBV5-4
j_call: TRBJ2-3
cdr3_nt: TGTGCCAGCAGCTCGAGGCTAGCGGGAGGTACAGATACGCAGTATTTT
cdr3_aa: CASSSRLAGGTDTQYF

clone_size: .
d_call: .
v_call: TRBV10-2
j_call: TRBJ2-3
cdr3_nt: TGCGCCTCCTCCCCGGCAGGAGGGGATACGCAGTATTTT
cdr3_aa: CASSPAGGDTQYF

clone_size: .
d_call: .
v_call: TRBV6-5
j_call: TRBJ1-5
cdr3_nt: TGTGCCAGCAGCGCCACCCTCTGGGTTCAGCCCCAGCATTTT
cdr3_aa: CASSATLWVQPQHF

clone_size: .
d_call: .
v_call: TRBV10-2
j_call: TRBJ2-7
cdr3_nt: TGCGCCAGCAGTGATCGGGACATCCCTTCCTACGAGCAGTACTTC
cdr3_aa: CASSDRDIPSYEQYF

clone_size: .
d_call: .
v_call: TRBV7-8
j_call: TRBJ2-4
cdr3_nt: TGTGCCAGCAGCTTAGCCGGACAGCCTGGGGGCATTCAGTACTTC
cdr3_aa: CASSLAGQPGGIQYF

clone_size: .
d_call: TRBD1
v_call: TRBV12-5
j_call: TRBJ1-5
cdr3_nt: TGTGCTAGTGGTTTGACAGGGGGGCATCAGCCCCAGCATTTT
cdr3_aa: CASGLTGGHQPQHF

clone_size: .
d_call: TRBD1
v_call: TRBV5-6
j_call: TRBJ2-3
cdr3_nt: TGTGCCAGCGTACTACTGGGACAGGGGACAGATACGCAGTATTTT
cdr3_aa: CASVLLGQGTDTQYF

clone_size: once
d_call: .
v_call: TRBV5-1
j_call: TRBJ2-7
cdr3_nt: TGCGCCAGCAGCTCCTTAGTTGTTGGGGACGAGCAGTACTTC
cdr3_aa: CASSSLVVGDEQYF

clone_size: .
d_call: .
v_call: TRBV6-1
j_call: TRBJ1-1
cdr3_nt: TGTGCCAGCAGTGAATCTTCGAAGACGAGAGCTTTCTTT
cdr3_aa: CASSESSKTRAFF

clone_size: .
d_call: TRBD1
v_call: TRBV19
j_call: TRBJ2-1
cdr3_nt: TGTGCCAGTAGTATCGGACAGGGATTGGGCAATGAGCAGTTCTTC
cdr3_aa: CASSIGQGLGNEQFF

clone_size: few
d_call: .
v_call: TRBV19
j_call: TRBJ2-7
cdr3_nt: TGTGCCAGTAGTATGTCCCGCTACTCCTACGAGCAGTACTTC
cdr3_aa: CASSMSRYSYEQYF

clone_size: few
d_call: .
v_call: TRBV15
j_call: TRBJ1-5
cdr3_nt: TGTGCCACCAGCTCCTTAGCCCGGGGCAGCAATCAGCCCCAGCATTTT
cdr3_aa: CATSSLARGSNQPQHF

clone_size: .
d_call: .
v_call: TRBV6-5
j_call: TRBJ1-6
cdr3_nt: TGTGCCAGCAGGGACTGGACGGTGAACAATTCACCCCTCCACTTT
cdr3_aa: CASRDWTVNNSPLHF

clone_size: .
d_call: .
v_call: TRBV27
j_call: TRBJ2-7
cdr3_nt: TGTGCCAGCGGTGGACCCCCGAGGGCCTACGAGCAGTACTTC
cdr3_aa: CASGGPPRAYEQYF

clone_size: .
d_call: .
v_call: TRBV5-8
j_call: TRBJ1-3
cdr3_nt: TGTGCCAGCAGCTGGGCGGGGGAACACTCTGGAAACACCATATATTTT
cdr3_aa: CASSWAGEHSGNTIYF

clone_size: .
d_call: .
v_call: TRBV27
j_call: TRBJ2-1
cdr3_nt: TGTGCCATCTCCGGGAGACCCTACAATGAGCAGTTCTTC
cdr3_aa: CAISGRPYNEQFF

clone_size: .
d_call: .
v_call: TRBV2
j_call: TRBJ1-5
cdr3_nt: TGTGCCAGCAGTCTGACAGAAGTCAATCAGCCCCAGCATTTT
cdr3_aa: CASSLTEVNQPQHF

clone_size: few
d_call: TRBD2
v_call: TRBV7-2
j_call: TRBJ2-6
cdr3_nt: TGTGCCAGCAGCTACCGTCGGATAGCGGGAGATGGGGCCAACGTCCTGACTTTC
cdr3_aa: CASSYRRIAGDGANVLTF

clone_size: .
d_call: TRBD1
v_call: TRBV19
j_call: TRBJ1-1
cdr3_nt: TGTGCCAGTAGTACGTACAGGGGAAGGGGTGAAGCTTTCTTT
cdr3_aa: CASSTYRGRGEAFF

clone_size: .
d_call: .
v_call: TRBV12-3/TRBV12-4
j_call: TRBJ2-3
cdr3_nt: TGTGCCAGCAGCCGGACCGGAGTGAATACGCAGTATTTT
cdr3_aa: CASSRTGVNTQYF

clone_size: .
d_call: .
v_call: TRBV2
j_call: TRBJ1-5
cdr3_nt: TGTGCCAGCAGTGGGTACCAGGGGAACAACAATCAGCCCCAGCATTTT
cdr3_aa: CASSGYQGNNNQPQHF

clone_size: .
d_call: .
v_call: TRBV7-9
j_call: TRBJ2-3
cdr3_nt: TGTGCCGTCCAGGGGCAGGCCACAGATACGCAGTATTTT
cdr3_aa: CAVQGQATDTQYF

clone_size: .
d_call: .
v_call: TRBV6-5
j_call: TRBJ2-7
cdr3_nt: TGTGCCAGCAGAGTAGGACACTCCTCCTACGAGCAGTACTTC
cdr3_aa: CASRVGHSSYEQYF

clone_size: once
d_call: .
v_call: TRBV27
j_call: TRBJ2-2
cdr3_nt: TGTGCCAGCAGTTTACAGGGGACCGTGAACACCGGGGAGCTGTTTTTT
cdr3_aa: CASSLQGTVNTGELFF

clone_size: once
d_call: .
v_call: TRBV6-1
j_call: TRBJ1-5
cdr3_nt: TGTGCCAGCAGTTCCAGGCCGAGCAATCAGCCCCAGCATTTT
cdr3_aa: CASSSRPSNQPQHF

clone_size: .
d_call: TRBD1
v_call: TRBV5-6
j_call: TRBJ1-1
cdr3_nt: TGTGCCAGCAGCTTGCAGGGACAGATGACTGAAGCTTTCTTT
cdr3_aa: CASSLQGQMTEAFF

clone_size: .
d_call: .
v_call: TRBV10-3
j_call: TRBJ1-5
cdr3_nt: TGTGCCATCAGTGGGGCCGGGAGCAATCAGCCCCAGCATTTT
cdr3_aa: CAISGAGSNQPQHF

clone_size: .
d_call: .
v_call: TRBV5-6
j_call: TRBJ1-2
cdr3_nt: TGTGCCAGCAGCTTGAACCGAATCCCCTATGGCTACACCTTC
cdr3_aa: CASSLNRIPYGYTF

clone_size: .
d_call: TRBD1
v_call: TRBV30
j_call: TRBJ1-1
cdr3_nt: TGTGCCTGGAGAGGACAGGGCTGGAGCACTGAAGCTTTCTTT
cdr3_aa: CAWRGQGWSTEAFF

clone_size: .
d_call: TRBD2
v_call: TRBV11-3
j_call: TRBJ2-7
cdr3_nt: TGTGCCAGCAGCTCGGGAGGGGCTCGAGAGCAGTACTTC
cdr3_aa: CASSSGGAREQYF

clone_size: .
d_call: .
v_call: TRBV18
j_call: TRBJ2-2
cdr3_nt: TGTGCCAGCTCACAGGACACCGGGGAGCTGTTTTTT
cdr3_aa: CASSQDTGELFF

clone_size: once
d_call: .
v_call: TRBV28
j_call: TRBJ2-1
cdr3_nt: TGTGCCAGCAGTGTGGGCGCACACTACAATGAGCAGTTCTTC
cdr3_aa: CASSVGAHYNEQFF

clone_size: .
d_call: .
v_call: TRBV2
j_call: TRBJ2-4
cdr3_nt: TGTGCCAGCAGAGAAGACAGAGGACTAGCCAAAAACATTCAGTACTTC
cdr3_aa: CASREDRGLAKNIQYF

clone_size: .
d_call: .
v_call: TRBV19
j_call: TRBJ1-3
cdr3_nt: TGTGCCAGTAGTATGGGGAGCTCTGGAAACACCATATATTTT
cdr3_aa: CASSMGSSGNTIYF

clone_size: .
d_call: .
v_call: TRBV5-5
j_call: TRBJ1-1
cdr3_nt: TGTGCCAGCAGCTCCCCCGGGATTGGCACTGAAGCTTTCTTT
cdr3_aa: CASSSPGIGTEAFF

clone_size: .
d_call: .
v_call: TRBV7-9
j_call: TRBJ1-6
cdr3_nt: TGTGCCAGCAGCTCGAGAAGGTCGAGGGGAGCTAATTCACCCCTCCACTTT
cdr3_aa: CASSSRRSRGANSPLHF

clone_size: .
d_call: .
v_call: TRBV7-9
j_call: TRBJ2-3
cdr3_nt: TGTGCCAGCAGCTTAGCGGGGGCCGCAGATACGCAGTATTTT
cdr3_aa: CASSLAGAADTQYF

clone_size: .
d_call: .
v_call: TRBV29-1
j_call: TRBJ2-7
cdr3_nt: TGCAGCGTTGAAGAACGGGGTACGTGGCAGGGAAGAGCCTACGAGCAGTACTTC
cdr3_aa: CSVEERGTWQGRAYEQYF

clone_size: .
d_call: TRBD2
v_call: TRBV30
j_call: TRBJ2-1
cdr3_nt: TGTGCCTGGAGCGTAGGAAGCGGGGGCTACAATGAGCAGTTCTTC
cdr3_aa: CAWSVGSGGYNEQFF

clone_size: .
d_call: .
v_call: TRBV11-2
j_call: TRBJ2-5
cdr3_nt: TGTGCCAGCAGCTTTCCCCAGCTCGGGTCAGAGACCCAGTACTTC
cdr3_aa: CASSFPQLGSETQYF

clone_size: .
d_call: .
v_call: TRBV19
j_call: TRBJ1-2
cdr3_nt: TGTGCCAGTAGTATTGGCAGAGTTGTCTATGGCTACACCTTC
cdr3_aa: CASSIGRVVYGYTF

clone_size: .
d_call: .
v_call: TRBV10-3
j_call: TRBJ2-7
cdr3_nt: TGTGCCATCAGTGAGTCGAGGACGGCCGGCTCCTACGAGCAGTACTTC
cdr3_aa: CAISESRTAGSYEQYF

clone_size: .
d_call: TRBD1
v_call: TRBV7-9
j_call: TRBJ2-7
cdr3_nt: TGTGCCAGCAGCTCGACCGCGACCGGGACAGGGGGCTTCAACGAGCAGTACTTC
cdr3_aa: CASSSTATGTGGFNEQYF

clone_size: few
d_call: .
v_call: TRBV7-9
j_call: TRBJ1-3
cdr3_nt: TGTGCGGCGAGGGGATCTGGAAACACCATATATTTT
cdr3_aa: CAARGSGNTIYF

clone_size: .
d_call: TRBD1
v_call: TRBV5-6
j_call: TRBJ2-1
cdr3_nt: TGTGCCAGCAGCTGGGGGACAGAATTTAATGAGCAGTTCTTC
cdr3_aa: CASSWGTEFNEQFF

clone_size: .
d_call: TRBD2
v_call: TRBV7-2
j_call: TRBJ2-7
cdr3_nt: TGTGCCAGCAGCTTAGGTAGCGGGAGCTCCTACGAGCAGTACTTC
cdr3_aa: CASSLGSGSSYEQYF

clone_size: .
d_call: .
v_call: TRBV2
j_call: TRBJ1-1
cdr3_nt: TGTGCCAGCAGTCGGGACCCGGGCCCAATAAACACTGAAGCTTTCTTT
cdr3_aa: CASSRDPGPINTEAFF

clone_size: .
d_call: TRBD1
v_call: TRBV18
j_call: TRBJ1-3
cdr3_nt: TGTGCCAGCTCCCGAAGGGACAGGGATGGAAACACCATATATTTT
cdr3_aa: CASSRRDRDGNTIYF

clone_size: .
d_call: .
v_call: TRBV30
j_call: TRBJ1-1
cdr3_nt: TGTGCCTGGAGTGTAGGCGCCGGAGGAGGTTTAGTAGCTTTCTTT
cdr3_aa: CAWSVGAGGGLVAFF

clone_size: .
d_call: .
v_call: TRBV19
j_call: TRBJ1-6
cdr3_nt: TGTGCCAGTAGTATAGGAGGCGCAGGGAATTCACCCCTCCACTTT
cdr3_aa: CASSIGGAGNSPLHF

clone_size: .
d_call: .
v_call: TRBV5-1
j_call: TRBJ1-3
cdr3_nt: TGCGCCAGCAGTTCCCGGACGGCGATCTCTGGAAACACCATATATTTT
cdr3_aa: CASSSRTAISGNTIYF

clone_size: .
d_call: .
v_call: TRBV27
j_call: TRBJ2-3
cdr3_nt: TGTGCCAGCAGTGAGCAGAACGAGAGGGATACGCAGTATTTT
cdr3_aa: CASSEQNERDTQYF

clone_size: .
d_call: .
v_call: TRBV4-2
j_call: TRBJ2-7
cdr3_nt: TGTGCCAGCAGCCAACCGCTAGCCACTCCCTACGAGCAGTACTTC
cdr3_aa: CASSQPLATPYEQYF